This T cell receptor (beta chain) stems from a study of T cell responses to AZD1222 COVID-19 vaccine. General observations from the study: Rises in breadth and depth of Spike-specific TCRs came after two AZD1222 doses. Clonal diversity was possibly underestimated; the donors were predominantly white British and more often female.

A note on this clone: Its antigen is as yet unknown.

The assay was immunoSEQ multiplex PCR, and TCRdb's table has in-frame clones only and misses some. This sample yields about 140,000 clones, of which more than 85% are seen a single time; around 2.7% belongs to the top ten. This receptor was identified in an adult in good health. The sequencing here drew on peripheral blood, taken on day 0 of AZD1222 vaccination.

CDR3 DNA: TGTGCCAGCAGTTGGACTAGCGGGGAGCAGTTCTTC. This encodes CASSWTSGEQFF. J is TRBJ2-1 and V is TRBV27; 11 bases fit TRBD2. Germline CDR1 and CDR2: MNHEY and SMNVEV (reference sequence). The V segment lost 4 bases and the J segment 10 bases; nucleotides outside the gene matches: 0. CDR3 length: 12 amino acids.